These 30 T cell receptor beta chains originate from one sample sequenced in a study of blood T cell repertoires in COVID-19. The method was immunoSEQ multiplex PCR; TCRdb's version includes in-frame clones alone and lacks a portion of them. This table has tens of thousands of clones, 78% appearing once. Sequenced input: peripheral blood. These receptors all come from a man in his 70s with acute or convalescent COVID-19.

The chain has TRBV5-5 and TRBJ1-1; 7 positions match TRBD1. The V and J ends lost 6 bases and 0 bases, in that order; junction bases with no gene match: 14. In germline, CDR1 is SGHKS, CDR2 YYEKEE (reference sequence). This CDR3 is 17 amino acids long. The CDR3 nucleotides read TGTGCCAGCAAATTTGCGTCGACAGGGACATTGAACACTGAAGCTTTCTTT. Its protein is CASKFASTGTLNTEAFF.

The chain carries TRBV19 and TRBJ1-4; 7 bases are shared with TRBD1. V was clipped by 4 bases and J by 8 bases; unmatched bases: 13. The length of the CDR3 is 16 residues. Germline V gives CDR1 LNHDA, CDR2 SQIVND (reference sequence). The CDR3 DNA sequence: TGTGCCAGTAGTAATCGGGGACAGCCAGAAGGGGAAAAACTGTTTTTT. Protein product: CASSNRGQPEGEKLFF.

The gene calls are TRBV29-1 and TRBJ1-1; the D gene is possibly TRBD1 (6 bases). The germline V gene has CDR1 SQVTM and CDR2 ANQGSEA. V shed 0 bases and J shed 11 bases, with 16 bases lying between them. The CDR3 consists of 13 residues. The CDR3 region has the DNA TGCAGCGTTGAAGATACTAGTGGGGGCTGGGCTTTCTTT. It is translated as CSVEDTSGGWAFF.

The chain employs TRBV2 and TRBJ1-6; D is possibly TRBD1 (6 bases). V was cut by 3 bases and J by 6 bases, with 15 bases left in between. The germline V gene encodes CDR1 SNHLY and CDR2 FYNNEI. The CDR3 is 16 residues long. This CDR3 reads CASSETGRGSNSPLHF. The DNA for the CDR3 is TGTGCCAGCAGTGAGACAGGCCGGGGTTCTAATTCACCCCTCCACTTT.

This clone was counted once. The chain uses TRBV19 and TRBJ1-5; possibly TRBD1 for D (5 bases). This CDR3 spans 15 amino acids. V dropped 3 bases and J dropped 0 bases, with 9 bases sitting between them. Germline CDR1 and CDR2: LNHDA and SQIVND (reference sequence). CDR3 loop: CASSIDRYSNQPQHF. CDR3 DNA sequence: TGTGCCAGTAGTATCGACAGATATAGCAATCAGCCCCAGCATTTT.

V is TRBV6-1 and J is TRBJ2-4; D is unclear. The V gene's germline CDR1 is MNHNS and CDR2 SASEGT. V lost 0 bases, J lost 15 bases, and 6 bases lay in between. The CDR3 covers 10 residues. The CDR3 spells CASSEARVYF. The CDR3 DNA sequence: TGTGCCAGCAGTGAAGCGCGTGTGTACTTC.

The chain links TRBV5-1 to TRBJ2-1; TRBD2 matches 10 bases. CDR3 length equals 16 residues. Germline V lookup: CDR1 SGHRS, CDR2 YFSETQ. Trimming at V came to 0 bases and at J to 4 bases, leaving 4 bases not matched to a gene. The DNA of the CDR3 is TGCGCCAGCAGCTTGGTTAGCGGGGGGACATACAATGAGCAGTTCTTC. Its translation: CASSLVSGGTYNEQFF. The entire variable domain, with the rest obtained from reference TRBV5-1 and TRBJ2-1, is as follows: KAGVTQTPRYLIKTRGQQVTLSCSPISGHRSVSWYQQTPGQGLQFLFEYFSETQRNKGNFPGRFSGRQFSNSRSEMNVSTLELGDSALYLCASSLVSGGTYNEQFFGPGTRLTVL.

The rearrangement uses TRBV25-1 and TRBJ1-5; D gene uncertain. Germline assignment: CDR1 MGHDK and CDR2 SYGVNS. V lost 3 bases, J lost 0 bases, and 18 bases lay in between. CDR3 length: 18 amino acids. In nucleotides, the CDR3 is TGTGCCAGCAGTGAGCCCTCTGGTGGGCAGGTTAGCAATCAGCCCCAGCATTTT. Amino acid sequence: CASSEPSGGQVSNQPQHF.

This clone is a singleton in its sample. The chain couples TRBV18 to TRBJ2-2, with D possibly TRBD1 on 6 matching bases. Germline V gene lookup returns CDR1 KGHSH and CDR2 LQKENI. Between the trimmed V and J ends, which lost 11 bases and 1 base, there was a span of 14 bases. The CDR3 sequence is 14 residues long. CDR3 nucleotides: TGTGCCGGGAAAGGACAGCTGAACACCGGGGAGCTGTTTTTT. Protein product: CAGKGQLNTGELFF.

V and J are TRBV28 and TRBJ1-1; D is perhaps TRBD1 (6 bases). The length of the CDR3 is 15 residues. CDR1 is MDHEN and CDR2 is SYDVKM in the germline V gene. Trimming removed 7 bases at V and 2 bases at J, with 17 bases between. The CDR3 sequence is CASISPGQQNTEAFF. The CDR3 bases are TGTGCCAGCATCTCCCCCGGACAGCAAAACACTGAAGCTTTCTTT.

The DNA of the CDR3 is TGTGCCAGCAGCTTGACGACAGGGGGCTTAGAGACCCAGTACTTC. Translation gives CASSLTTGGLETQYF. This chain links TRBV5-6 with TRBJ2-5; 10 bases are a match to TRBD1. Unmatched junction bases numbered 4, after V lost 1 base and J lost 4 bases. The CDR3 has 15 amino acids. Germline assignment: CDR1 SGHDT and CDR2 YYEEEE.

For the CDR3, the DNA is TGTGCCAGCAGCCAAGATAAGGCCCCTCTGGAAGCGGGGGGCTTCTGGGGGGCAGAGGATGAGCAGTTCTTC. Translated, it gives CASSQDKAPLEAGGFWGAEDEQFF. The J gene is TRBJ2-1, the V gene TRBV14; 9 bases agree with TRBD2. This CDR3 has 24 amino acids. V lost 0 bases, J lost 8 bases, and 32 bases stayed unmatched. From germline, CDR1 is SGHDN and CDR2 FVKESK.

The chain combines TRBV4-1 with TRBJ2-7; 9 bases agree with TRBD1. V was clipped by 0 bases and J by 5 bases; unmatched bases: 8. The CDR3 extends over 16 amino acids. CDR1 MGHRA and CDR2 YSYEKL come from the germline V gene. CDR3 coding DNA: TGCGCCAGCAGCCAAGACCCAGGGACAGGGTTCCACGAGCAGTACTTC. This gives the protein CASSQDPGTGFHEQYF.

For the CDR3, the DNA is TGCGCCAGCAGCTTGAGCGGGTCGAACTATGGCTACACCTTC. Its protein is CASSLSGSNYGYTF. The V gene is TRBV5-1, the J gene TRBJ1-2, with no clear D. The CDR3 covers 14 residues. From germline, CDR1 is SGHRS and CDR2 YFSETQ. V gave up 1 base and J gave up 2 bases, with 9 bases separating them.

The genes are TRBV5-4 and TRBJ1-2, with D maybe TRBD1 (6 bases). V shed 3 bases and J shed 3 bases, with 12 bases lying between them. CDR3 size: 14 residues. Germline CDR1 and CDR2: SGHNT and YYREEE (reference sequence). The CDR3 nucleotides read TGTGCCAGCAGCTCTACCACAGGGTACTATGGCTACACCTTC. It yields the protein CASSSTTGYYGYTF.

The chain carries TRBV7-6 and TRBJ1-5; 8 bases align to TRBD1. The CDR3 is 16 residues long. The germline V gene encodes CDR1 SGHVS and CDR2 FNYEAQ. V was pared by 5 bases and J by 3 bases, with 9 bases of the junction left unmatched. CDR3 nucleotide sequence: TGTGCCAGCAGCGACCAGACAGGGGAGGTCAATCAGCCCCAGCATTTT. It is translated as CASSDQTGEVNQPQHF.

The genes are TRBV7-2 and TRBJ2-3; the match to TRBD2 covers 13 bases. Trimming at V came to 0 bases and at J to 4 bases, leaving 10 bases not matched to a gene. This CDR3 contains 19 residues. Germline CDR1 is SGHTA and CDR2 is FQGNSA. The CDR3 spells CASSLARTSGRAGADTQYF. The CDR3 DNA is TGTGCCAGCAGCTTAGCGAGAACTAGCGGGAGGGCCGGGGCAGATACGCAGTATTTT.

V gene TRBV10-3 combines with J gene TRBJ2-1, with 14 bases matching TRBD2. The CDR3 is made up of 14 amino acids. V shed 10 bases and J 10 bases; nucleotides not matched to a gene: 9. CDR1 ENHRY and CDR2 SYGVKD come from the germline V gene. The CDR3 reads CATGTSGSRGEQFF. Written as DNA, the CDR3 is TGTGCCACCGGGACTAGCGGGAGTAGGGGGGAGCAGTTCTTC.

This chain joins TRBV7-8 and TRBJ2-7, with 9 bases aligning to TRBD2. With 4 bases clipped from V and 5 bases from J, the junction kept 15 bases outside the gene matches. The CDR3 has 17 amino acids. CDR1 is SGHVS, CDR2 FQNEAQ, per germline. CDR3 sequence reads: CASSSRMTGTSYNEQYF. The CDR3 nucleotides read TGTGCCAGCAGCTCCCGAATGACCGGGACTAGCTACAACGAGCAGTACTTC.

The V gene is TRBV7-8, the J gene TRBJ2-7; 14 bases are shared with TRBD2. V lost 5 bases, J lost 3 bases, and 3 bases stayed unmatched. CDR1 is SGHVS, CDR2 FQNEAQ, per germline. This CDR3 is built from 15 residues. The CDR3 coding sequence is TGTGCCAGCAGCGAGGGACTAGCGGGAGTCTACGAGCAGTACTTC. The encoded protein is CASSEGLAGVYEQYF.

The genes are TRBV10-2 and TRBJ1-5; D is unresolved. This CDR3 has 15 amino acids. Germline loops: CDR1 WSHSY, CDR2 SAAADI. The V and J ends lost 3 bases and 2 bases respectively, with 11 bases between them. The DNA of the CDR3 is TGCGCCAGCAGTGATCACTTGAGGGGCAATCAGCCCCAGCATTTT. Its protein is CASSDHLRGNQPQHF.

The V and J genes are TRBV19 and TRBJ2-1; no reliable D call. Germline V gives CDR1 LNHDA, CDR2 SQIVND (reference sequence). Trimming removed 4 bases at V and 6 bases at J, with 10 bases between. CDR3 length: 13 residues. CDR3 in DNA: TGTGCCAGTAGTACTTGGGCCGGCAATGAGCAGTTCTTC. It yields the protein CASSTWAGNEQFF.

The CDR3 DNA reads as TGTGCCAGCAGTGAAGGTGCAGGGGATTCTAATACGCAGTATTTT. Translation gives CASSEGAGDSNTQYF. The chain carries TRBV6-1 and TRBJ2-3; a weak D match, TRBD1 (6 bases). Germline CDR1 MNHNS, CDR2 SASEGT. The CDR3 runs 15 residues. V was shortened by 1 base and J by 7 bases, with 15 bases between the two germline ends.

This chain connects TRBV10-2 to TRBJ2-6; TRBD1 matches at 7 bases. V lost 6 bases and J lost 0; bases outside the gene matches: 8. Germline CDR1 reads WSHSY; CDR2 reads SAAADI. This CDR3 is 17 amino acids long. CDR3 protein: CASRRGQFASGANVLTF. The CDR3 nucleotides read TGCGCCAGCAGGAGGGGACAGTTTGCCTCTGGGGCCAACGTCCTGACTTTC.

This clone was found once. The chain carries TRBV4-3 and TRBJ2-3; 8 bases line up with TRBD2. Germline assignment: CDR1 LGHNA and CDR2 YSLEER. With V trimmed by 0 bases and J by 5 bases, 16 bases remained unmatched. This CDR3 is built from 19 residues. The CDR3 coding sequence is TGCGCCAGCAGCCAAGACCAAGTTGGGACGGGAGGGCCTGGAGATACGCAGTATTTT. Translating it yields CASSQDQVGTGGPGDTQYF.

CDR3 sequence (DNA): TGTGCCAGCAGCGTTACAGCCTATAGCAATCAGCCCCAGCATTTT. It translates to CASSVTAYSNQPQHF. This chain connects TRBV6-5 to TRBJ1-5; no reliable D call. V was trimmed by 6 bases and J by 0 bases, leaving 12 bases between them. Germline assignment: CDR1 MNHEY and CDR2 SVGAGI. The CDR3 extends over 15 amino acids.

The rearrangement uses TRBV9 and TRBJ1-4, with D hard to call. Germline CDR1 and CDR2: SGDLS and YYNGEE. This CDR3 spans 14 amino acids. V lost 1 base, J lost 8 bases, and 12 bases lay in between. The CDR3 protein is CASSVSRTGEKLFF. The DNA for the CDR3 is TGTGCCAGCAGCGTATCAAGGACGGGAGAAAAACTGTTTTTT.

The table lists this clone with a count of one. The chain carries TRBV2 and TRBJ1-5; D remains ambiguous. Trimming removed 3 bases at V and 0 bases at J, with 9 bases between. The CDR3 loop spans 15 amino acids. From germline, CDR1 is SNHLY and CDR2 FYNNEI. The CDR3 coding sequence is TGTGCCAGCAGTGATAGTGAATATAGCAATCAGCCCCAGCATTTT. It is translated as CASSDSEYSNQPQHF.

The rearrangement uses TRBV4-3 and TRBJ1-3; possible D gene TRBD1, 5 bases. Trimming removed 2 bases from V and 0 bases from J, with 14 bases in between. The V gene's germline CDR1 is LGHNA and CDR2 YSLEER. The CDR3 runs 17 residues. In DNA, the CDR3 is TGCGCCAGCAGCCAATGGGGCAATCCGGGCTCTGGAAACACCATATATTTT. Translated: CASSQWGNPGSGNTIYF.

The table lists this clone with a count of one. The CDR3: CASSPYGSGGQETQYF. CDR3 nucleotides: TGTGCCAGCAGCCCGTATGGCAGCGGGGGGCAAGAGACCCAGTACTTC. The chain is built from TRBV27 and TRBJ2-5; TRBD2 matches at 9 bases. This CDR3 contains 16 residues. Germline loops: CDR1 MNHEY, CDR2 SMNVEV (reference sequence). Trimming cost V 6 bases and J 2 bases; bases outside gene matches: 10.